Here is one TCR beta chain with its context. The record originates from a study of blood T cell repertoires in COVID-19. Produced via immunoSEQ multiplex PCR; TCRdb's table is partial and in-frame only. This table has 140,000 or so clones, roughly three quarters appearing once. The germline V gene encodes CDR1 SNHLY and CDR2 FYNNEI. This CDR3 is built from 15 residues. With 6 bases clipped from V and 7 bases from J, the junction kept 9 bases outside the gene matches. This TCR was sampled from a man aged 50 to 59 with active or convalescent COVID-19. Sample: peripheral blood. V usage is TRBV2 and J usage is TRBJ2-1, with TRBD1 identical over 10 bases. CDR3 in amino acids: CASSQGTGDGNEQFF. The CDR3 DNA sequence: TGTGCCAGCAGCCAAGGGACAGGGGATGGGAATGAGCAGTTCTTC.